This TCR beta chain comes out of a study of blood T cell repertoires in COVID-19. Trimming took 4 bases from V and 3 from J, leaving 16 bases between them. CDR1 and CDR2 (germline): SGHRS, YFSETQ. The CDR3 has 15 residues. Clones were read by immunoSEQ multiplex PCR, and TCRdb kept only the in-frame ones, dropping some. The repertoire holds 95,000 to 150,000 clones, with about four fifths as singletons. The chain combines TRBV5-1 with TRBJ1-1; a weak D match, TRBD1 (5 bases). The specimen was peripheral blood. This TCR derives from a man between 60 and 75 years old with acute or convalescent COVID-19. DNA of the CDR3: TGCGCCAGCAGCCTGGACGGACGGGGGGACACTGAAGCTTTCTTT. Protein: CASSLDGRGDTEAFF.